The 3 T cell receptor beta chains presented below share a single source sample, sequenced in a study of patients and donors after allogeneic stem cell transplantation. TCRdb used MiXCR to reprocess the RT-PCR reads, holding one entry per CDR3 protein. This sample has more than 850,000 distinct CDR3 sequences; under 20% occur once, and the top ten carry approximately 5.9%. The specimen was blood, either unsorted or a sorted T cell fraction (not recorded which). The receptors stem from a human donor who was either an allogeneic HSCT recipient or a stem cell or donor lymphocyte infusion donor (not recorded which). It is not recorded whose cells these are; they may come from a transplant donor.

The rearrangement uses TRBV15 and TRBJ2-7; 8 bases match TRBD1. Germline CDR1 reads LNHNV; CDR2 reads YYDKDF (reference sequence). The CDR3 is made up of 16 amino acids. V shed 0 bases, J shed 5 bases, and the junction held 9 bases outside the gene matches. The DNA for the CDR3 is TGTGCCACCAGCAGAGATCCCAGGGGGCTTAGGCACGAGCAGTACTTC. This translates into CATSRDPRGLRHEQYF.

The CDR3 region has the DNA TGTGCCGCCGCGAGCGGGGACATAACGGATACGCAGTATTTT. Its protein product is CAAASGDITDTQYF. This chain joins TRBV24-1 and TRBJ2-3; D might be TRBD2 (7 bases). Trimming shortened V by 12 bases and J by 6 bases, and 21 bases separated the two germline ends. This CDR3 is 14 amino acids long. The germline gives CDR1 KGHDR, CDR2 SFDVKD.

This clonotype has more than one count but fewer than ten. This chain uses TRBV11-2 with TRBJ1-5; D perhaps matches TRBD1 (6 bases). Germline CDR1 SGHAT, CDR2 FQNNGV. The CDR3 runs 15 residues. Trimming pared 3 bases from V and 6 bases from J, leaving 15 bases between. Here the CDR3 reads CASSLTGTSFQPQHF. DNA for the CDR3: TGTGCCAGCAGCTTGACCGGGACAAGCTTTCAGCCCCAGCATTTT.